One and the same sample provided the 26 T cell receptor beta chains below, sequenced in a study of OX40 agonist ivuxolimab in advanced cancers. Sequencing was performed with immunoSEQ multiplex PCR; in TCRdb, only in-frame clones are kept and a portion is missing. The data show 7,000 or so clones, roughly 80% seen once. Sequenced here: CD4+ or CD8+ T cells sorted from blood, sampled in a trial of the OX40 agonist ivuxolimab. The receptors here all came from an adult with an advanced solid tumor such as melanoma, head and neck, liver or kidney cancer.

V usage is TRBV18 and J usage is TRBJ1-2; 10 bases are a match to TRBD1. The germline gives CDR1 KGHSH, CDR2 LQKENI. V lost 1 base to trimming and J lost 5 bases; unmatched junction nucleotides: 10. This CDR3 contains 17 residues. The CDR3 protein is CASSPLRQGATWYGYTF. Here the CDR3 DNA reads TGTGCCAGCTCACCACTGAGACAGGGGGCTACTTGGTATGGCTACACCTTC.

The chain joins TRBV5-6 to TRBJ2-7; tentatively, D is TRBD1 or TRBD2 (5 bases each). Per germline, CDR1 SGHDT and CDR2 YYEEEE. The CDR3 is 12 amino acids. Trimming removed 4 bases at V and 5 bases at J, with 10 bases between. In DNA, the CDR3 is TGTGCCAGCAGCCCGGGGACGGACGAGCAGTACTTC. Protein product: CASSPGTDEQYF. Using reference TRBV5-6 and TRBJ2-7 for the parts outside the CDR3, the full variable domain is DAGVTQSPTHLIKTRGQQVTLRCSPKSGHDTVSWYQQALGQGPQFIFQYYEEEERQRGNFPDRFSGHQFPNYSSELNVNALLLGDSALYLCASSPGTDEQYFGPGTRLTVT.

The V and J genes are TRBV6-5 and TRBJ2-2; D uncertain. V gave up 5 bases and J gave up 5 bases, with 6 bases separating them. The CDR3 sequence is 12 residues long. Per the germline V gene, CDR1 is MNHEY and CDR2 is SVGAGI. The CDR3 region has the DNA TGTGCCAGCAGTCCTGAAACCGGGGAGCTGTTTTTT. As protein: CASSPETGELFF.

The chain couples TRBV5-8 to TRBJ2-3; 10 bases map to TRBD1. V shed 3 bases and J 2 bases; nucleotides not matched to a gene: 3. CDR3 length equals 15 residues. The germline V gene has CDR1 SGHTS and CDR2 YDEGEE. The CDR3 here is CASSWGQGFTDTQYF. The DNA of the CDR3 is TGTGCCAGCAGCTGGGGACAGGGGTTCACAGATACGCAGTATTTT.

In its sample, this clone was seen a few times. The chain uses TRBV4-1 and TRBJ1-5, with D uncertain. Trimming pared 4 bases from V and 7 bases from J, leaving 11 bases between. This CDR3 has 13 residues. Germline V gene sequence: CDR1 MGHRA, CDR2 YSYEKL. CDR3 sequence (DNA): TGCGCCAGCAGCCCCCTAATAAGGCAGCCCCAGCATTTT. This gives the protein CASSPLIRQPQHF.

This sequence joins TRBV6-1 and TRBJ1-5; D is undetermined. Germline-derived CDR1 and CDR2 are MNHNS and SASEGT. CDR3 length equals 16 residues. Trimming left V 2 bases short and J 0 bases short, with 11 bases between. The CDR3 loop reads CASSEWTGDSNQPQHF. The DNA of the CDR3 is TGTGCCAGCAGTGAATGGACCGGCGATAGCAATCAGCCCCAGCATTTT.

The V and J genes are TRBV11-2 and TRBJ2-2; perhaps D is TRBD1 or TRBD2 (6 bases each). The V end lost 1 base, the J end lost 4 bases, and 16 bases lay between the germline ends. Germline-derived CDR1 and CDR2 are SGHAT and FQNNGV. The CDR3 loop spans 17 amino acids. The CDR3 protein is CASSLVGGLRGTGELFF. As DNA, the CDR3 is TGTGCCAGCAGCTTAGTTGGGGGGCTAAGGGGCACCGGGGAGCTGTTTTTT.

The chain employs TRBV5-5 and TRBJ1-4, with 7 bases matching TRBD1. Unmatched junction bases numbered 7, after V lost 0 bases and J lost 5 bases. The CDR3 spans 16 residues. The germline V gene has CDR1 SGHKS and CDR2 YYEKEE (reference sequence). Here the CDR3 DNA reads TGTGCCAGCAGCTTGGGGGCGACAGGGCTAAATGAAAAACTGTTTTTT. This translates into CASSLGATGLNEKLFF.

This clone came up a few times. DNA of the CDR3: TGTGCCTGGAGTGTGAACAGGGGGGACATTCAGTACTTC. Its protein is CAWSVNRGDIQYF. V gene TRBV30 combines with J gene TRBJ2-4; TRBD1 matches at 8 bases. J gave up 8 bases and V 0 bases, and 3 bases lay outside the gene matches. CDR1 is GTSNPN and CDR2 is SVGIG in the germline V gene (reference sequence). The CDR3 is 13 residues long.

CDR3 loop: CASSLGTSGSAGQFF. The CDR3 region has the DNA TGTGCCAGCAGCTTGGGGACTAGCGGGTCCGCAGGGCAGTTCTTC. The V gene is TRBV7-6, the J gene TRBJ2-1; 12 bases are shared with TRBD2. CDR1 SGHVS and CDR2 FNYEAQ come from the germline V gene. CDR3 length: 15 residues. The V and J ends lost 3 bases and 12 bases, in that order; junction bases with no gene match: 9. Variable domain in full (rest from reference TRBV7-6 and TRBJ2-1): GAGVSQSPRYKVTKRGQDVALRCDPISGHVSLYWYRQALGQGPEFLTYFNYEAQQDKSGLPNDRFSAERPEGSISTLTIQRTEQRDSAMYRCASSLGTSGSAGQFFGPGTRLTVL.

The chain carries TRBV30 and TRBJ2-7, with a tentative D call TRBD2 (6 bases). This CDR3 has 14 amino acids. V lost 1 base and J lost 2, with 12 bases in between. Germline loops: CDR1 GTSNPN, CDR2 SVGIG (reference sequence). The CDR3 DNA follows: TGTGCCTGGAGTGCGTTCGGCGGGACCTACGAGCAGTACTTC. This codes for CAWSAFGGTYEQYF.

The chain uses TRBV5-5 and TRBJ2-1; no reliable D call. The CDR3 contains 11 residues. Germline CDR1 reads SGHKS; CDR2 reads YYEKEE (reference sequence). Trimming left V 4 bases short and J 9 bases short, with 8 bases between. The CDR3 coding sequence is TGTGCCAGCAGCGGGCTTGGTGAGCAGTTCTTC. This codes for CASSGLGEQFF.

The V and J genes are TRBV27 and TRBJ2-2; 11 bases fit TRBD1. The V gene's germline CDR1 is MNHEY and CDR2 SMNVEV (reference sequence). The CDR3 loop spans 15 amino acids. Germline trimming cut 9 bases from V and 6 bases from J; bases unmatched to any gene: 9. In DNA, the CDR3 is TGTGCCAGTACCGGGACAGGGGGTTTGGCCGGGGAGCTGTTTTTT. Protein product: CASTGTGGLAGELFF.

J is TRBJ1-3 and V is TRBV2; D gene ambiguous. The V gene lost 5 bases and the J gene lost 8 bases, with 16 bases spanning the gap. Germline loops: CDR1 SNHLY, CDR2 FYNNEI. This CDR3 is 14 amino acids long. CDR3 loop: CASSQLRESYTIYF. The CDR3 coding sequence is TGTGCCAGCAGTCAACTAAGGGAATCGTACACCATATATTTT. The variable domain in full, completed from reference TRBV2 and TRBJ1-3, reads EPEVTQTPSHQVTQMGQEVILRCVPISNHLYFYWYRQILGQKVEFLVSFYNNEISEKSEIFDDQFSVERPDGSNFTLKIRSTKLEDSAMYFCASSQLRESYTIYFGEGSWLTVV.

The V call is TRBV29-1, the J call TRBJ1-2; D perhaps matches TRBD1 (6 bases). V was shortened by 1 base and J by 7 bases, with 10 bases between the two germline ends. Germline-derived CDR1 and CDR2 are SQVTM and ANQGSEA. CDR3 size: 12 residues. CDR3 coding DNA: TGCAGCGTTGAAGGGGGGGGGCGTGGCTACACCTTC. Protein sequence: CSVEGGGRGYTF.

For this clone: Given a much more abundant clone one base away, this may be a read error. Other nucleotide sequences from this sample produce the same CDR3. The rearrangement uses TRBV28 and TRBJ1-5; D may be TRBD1 (6 bases). CDR1 and CDR2 (germline): MDHEN, SYDVKM. The length of the CDR3 is 14 residues. CDR3 in DNA: TGTGCCAGCAGTTCGACAGGACGATATCAGCCCCAACATTTT. The encoded protein is CASSSTGRYQPQHF. The complete variable domain, with remaining parts taken from reference TRBV28 and TRBJ1-5, reads DVKVTQSSRYLVKRTGEKVFLECVQDMDHENMFWYRQDPGLGLRLIYFSYDVKMKEKGDIPEGYSVSREKKERFSLILESASTNQTSMYLCASSSTGRYQPQHFGDGTRLSIL.

In its sample, this clone was seen once. Different DNA sequences within this sample yield the same CDR3. J is TRBJ2-7 and V is TRBV6-1; D possibly matches TRBD1 or TRBD2 (6 bases each). V dropped 2 bases and J dropped 2 bases, with 13 bases sitting between them. The germline CDR1 and CDR2 sequences are MNHNS and SASEGT. The CDR3 loop spans 15 amino acids. The CDR3 spells CASSESGGATYEQYF. The CDR3 DNA follows: TGTGCCAGCAGTGAATCCGGGGGCGCAACCTACGAGCAGTACTTC.

The chain couples TRBV5-6 to TRBJ2-1, with TRBD1 matching 8 bases. The CDR3 is 15 residues long. V was pared by 0 bases and J by 4 bases, with 3 bases of the junction left unmatched. Per the germline V gene, CDR1 is SGHDT and CDR2 is YYEEEE. Here the CDR3 reads CASSLGQGLYNEQFF. CDR3 nucleotide sequence: TGTGCCAGCAGCTTGGGACAGGGGTTGTACAATGAGCAGTTCTTC. Drawing the rest from reference TRBV5-6 and TRBJ2-1, the complete variable domain is DAGVTQSPTHLIKTRGQQVTLRCSPKSGHDTVSWYQQALGQGPQFIFQYYEEEERQRGNFPDRFSGHQFPNYSSELNVNALLLGDSALYLCASSLGQGLYNEQFFGPGTRLTVL.

The V and J genes are TRBV27 and TRBJ2-7; TRBD2 agrees at 9 bases. V shed 8 bases, J shed 2 bases, and the junction held 7 bases outside the gene matches. Germline lookup yields CDR1 MNHEY and CDR2 SMNVEV (reference sequence). This CDR3 has 14 amino acids. The DNA of the CDR3 is TGTGCCAGCGCAGCCGGCGGGAGGGCCTACGAGCAGTACTTC. It yields the protein CASAAGGRAYEQYF.

The chain links TRBV28 to TRBJ2-5, with TRBD1 matching 11 bases. Germline V lookup: CDR1 MDHEN, CDR2 SYDVKM. The CDR3 is 15 amino acids. Unmatched junction bases numbered 5, after V lost 4 bases and J lost 4 bases. The CDR3 nucleotides read TGTGCCAGCAGTTCCGGACAGGGGGCCGTAGAGACCCAGTACTTC. As protein: CASSSGQGAVETQYF.

The rearrangement links TRBV19 to TRBJ2-2; D is ambiguous. Germline V lookup: CDR1 LNHDA, CDR2 SQIVND (reference sequence). The germline V and J ends were trimmed by 5 bases and 1 base, with 11 bases remaining between them. This CDR3 comprises 15 residues. CDR3 coding DNA: TGTGCCAGTAGTTCGCCCCTAGTGAACACCGGGGAGCTGTTTTTT. Residues: CASSSPLVNTGELFF.

The genes are TRBV27 and TRBJ1-1; D might be TRBD1 (5 bases). Trimming pared 4 bases from V and 0 bases from J, leaving 9 bases between. Germline V gene sequence: CDR1 MNHEY, CDR2 SMNVEV (reference sequence). The CDR3 covers 14 residues. The CDR3 here is CASSSGLMNTEAFF. CDR3 coding DNA: TGTGCCAGCAGTTCGGGACTTATGAACACTGAAGCTTTCTTT.

This chain uses TRBV9 with TRBJ2-1; D may be TRBD2 (6 bases). The CDR3 runs 15 residues. Germline V gene data show CDR1 as SGDLS and CDR2 as YYNGEE. The V and J ends lost 0 bases and 7 bases respectively, with 14 bases between them. The CDR3 region has the DNA TGTGCCAGCAGCGTAGATGCGGGAAGAAGAAATGAGCAGTTCTTC. This translates into CASSVDAGRRNEQFF.

The genes are TRBV6-5 and TRBJ2-7; the D gene is possibly TRBD1 (6 bases). The CDR3 sequence is 14 residues long. Looked up from germline, CDR1 is MNHEY and CDR2 is SVGAGI. V shed 6 bases and J shed 7 bases, with 19 bases lying between them. The CDR3 DNA follows: TGTGCCAGCAGAAAACCGGGACATGTTGAAGAGCAGTACTTC. Its protein product is CASRKPGHVEEQYF.

This clone appeared a few times. This chain joins TRBV7-9 and TRBJ2-7, with D maybe TRBD1 (6 bases). The CDR3 has 15 residues. V was shortened by 4 bases and J by 0 bases, with 13 bases between the two germline ends. Germline V gene sequence: CDR1 SEHNR, CDR2 FQNEAQ (reference sequence). This chain's CDR3 is CASSYRTVSSYEQYF. The CDR3 coding sequence is TGTGCCAGCAGCTACAGGACAGTTAGCTCCTACGAGCAGTACTTC.

This rearrangement joins TRBV29-1 to TRBJ1-2; TRBD1 might be the D (5 bases). In germline, CDR1 is SQVTM, CDR2 ANQGSEA. This CDR3 comprises 17 residues. The germline V and J ends were trimmed by 0 bases and 3 bases, with 20 bases remaining between them. This CDR3 reads CSVEDPRDESVYYGYTF. The CDR3 DNA is TGCAGCGTTGAAGATCCTCGGGACGAATCAGTCTACTATGGCTACACCTTC.